This T cell receptor beta chain stems from a study of CD8 T cells in ankylosing spondylitis (dated by TCRdb to about 2017). About the investigation overall: The study profiled T cell receptor beta repertoires in healthy donors and ankylosing spondylitis patients to find disease-linked TCR variants. The whole study cohort included some 100 healthy donors and 20 to 25 ankylosing spondylitis patients. Samples of peripheral blood were taken, and for ankylosing spondylitis patients, synovial fluid was collected as well. General findings and caveats noted by the study authors: The disease-linked clones showed a CD8+ phenotype and occurred at relatively low frequencies in peripheral blood. A TCR beta motif of several highly homologous amino acid variants appeared characteristic of blood from ankylosing spondylitis patients. Some motif variants were previously reported in synovial fluid and blood of reactive arthritis patients, suggesting common disease-initiation mechanisms. The disease-linked clones were reported to be significantly enriched in matched synovial fluid samples from ankylosing spondylitis patients.

The reads were generated on an Illumina HiSeq 2500. Quantitative 5'-RACE with molecular barcodes was used to prepare TCR beta libraries. Processing in the source paper ran as follows. A new computational method, built on a probabilistic model of VDJ rearrangement, was used to identify disease-linked TCR variants. TCRdb handled the public reads itself, with Q25 trimming in fastp and clone calling in MiXCR, and kept productive beta chains. Identical CDR3 protein sequences are pooled into one entry, listed with their most common genes and DNA. The V and J calls and clone size are TCRdb's, not the authors'. The sample includes around 130,000 distinct CDR3 sequences, with about 7% observed a single time. 9.5% to 15% of the sample is held by the ten biggest clonotypes. Looking up the germline V gene yields CDR1 SGHRS and CDR2 YFSETQ. V is pared back by 4 bases and J by 6 bases, with 10 bases lying between the germline termini. The CDR3, from cysteine to phenylalanine, totals 13 residues. The read is trimmed to its CDR3 DNA, 39 bases read in frame from base 1.

There are many counts of this clonotype. The target of this receptor is not known. No base quality values were provided; no much bigger clone lies one nucleotide off. The source material was blood, either unsorted or a sorted T cell fraction (not recorded which). This chain is built from TRBV5-1 and TRBJ2-2; the D gene remains uncertain. The clonotype was recovered from a male donor with ankylosing spondylitis or in good health (not recorded which). CDR3 region: CASSPDLAGELFF. The bases read TGCGCCAGCAGCCCGGACCTGGCCGGGGAGCTGTTTTTT.